This T cell receptor beta chain was identified during a study of tumor-infiltrating lymphocytes in primary liver carcinoma. The study's findings and limits: Tumor samples exhibited a significantly greater top-250-clone fraction than blood samples (p = 0.039).

This clonotype was picked up many times. What it binds is not known. A primer matching the constant region was used to make TCR beta cDNA from 500 to 650 ng of total RNA. Each TCR beta library was derived from three nested multiplex PCR rounds that employed slightly modified ARM-PCR. The first two PCR rounds used TRBV1-TRBV30 primers with a Cbeta primer, approximately 10 cycles each. Via MiXCR, TCRdb re-called the multiplex PCR reads, giving one row per CDR3 protein. The sample contains about 310,000 distinct CDR3 sequences, around three fifths of which appear only once. Per germline, CDR1 MNHEY and CDR2 SVGAGI. V was shortened by 5 bases and J by 8 bases, with 13 bases between the two germline ends. CDR3 length: 13 residues. Blood RNA was derived from unsorted whole blood, and germline DNA was extracted too.

The sequenced sample consisted of peripheral blood. This sequence joins TRBV6-5 and TRBJ2-1; D uncertain. The origin of this receptor is a woman in her twenties or thirties with primary liver carcinoma and hepatitis B virus infection. This chain's CDR3 is CASSGVEAHEQFF. In DNA, the CDR3 is TGTGCCAGCAGTGGGGTCGAAGCCCATGAGCAGTTCTTC.